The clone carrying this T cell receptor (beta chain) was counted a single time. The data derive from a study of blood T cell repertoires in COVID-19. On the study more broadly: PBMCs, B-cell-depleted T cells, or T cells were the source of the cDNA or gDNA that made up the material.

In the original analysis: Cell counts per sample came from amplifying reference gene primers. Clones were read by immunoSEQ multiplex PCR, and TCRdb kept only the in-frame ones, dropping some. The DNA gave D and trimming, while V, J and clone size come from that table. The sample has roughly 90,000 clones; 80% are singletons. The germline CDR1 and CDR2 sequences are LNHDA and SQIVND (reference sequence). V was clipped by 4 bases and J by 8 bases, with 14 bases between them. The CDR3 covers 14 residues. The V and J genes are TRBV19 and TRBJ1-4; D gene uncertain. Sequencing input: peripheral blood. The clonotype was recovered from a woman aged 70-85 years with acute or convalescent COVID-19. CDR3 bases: TGTGCCAGTAGTACCCACCAACACGGGGAAAAACTGTTTTTT. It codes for CASSTHQHGEKLFF.